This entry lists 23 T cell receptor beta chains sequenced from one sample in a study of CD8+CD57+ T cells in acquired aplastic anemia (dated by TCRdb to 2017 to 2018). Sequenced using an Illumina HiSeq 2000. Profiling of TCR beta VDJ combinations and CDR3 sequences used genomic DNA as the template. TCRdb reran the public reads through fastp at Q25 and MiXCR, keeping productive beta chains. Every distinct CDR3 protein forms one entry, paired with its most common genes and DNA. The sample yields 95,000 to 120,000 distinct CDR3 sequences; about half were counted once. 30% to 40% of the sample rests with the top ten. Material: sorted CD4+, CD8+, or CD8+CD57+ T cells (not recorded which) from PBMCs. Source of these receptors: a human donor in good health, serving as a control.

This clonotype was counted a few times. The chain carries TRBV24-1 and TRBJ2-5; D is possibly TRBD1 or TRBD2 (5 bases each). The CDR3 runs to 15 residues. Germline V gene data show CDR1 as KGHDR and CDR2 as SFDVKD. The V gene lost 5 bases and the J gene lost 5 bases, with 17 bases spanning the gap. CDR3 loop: CATSGFDSRGETQYF. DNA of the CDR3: TGTGCCACCAGTGGTTTTGACAGCCGAGGGGAGACCCAGTACTTC.

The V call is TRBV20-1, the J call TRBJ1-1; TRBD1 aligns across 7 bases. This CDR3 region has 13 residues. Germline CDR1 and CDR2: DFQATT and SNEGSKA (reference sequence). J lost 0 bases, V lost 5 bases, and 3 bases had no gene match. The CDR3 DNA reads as TGCAGTGCTTTTACAGGGGTGAACACTGAAGCTTTCTTT. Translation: CSAFTGVNTEAFF.

The CDR3 nucleotides read TGTGCCAGTACCGACAGAAGGGGGAACACTGAAGCTTTCTTT. Translating it yields CASTDRRGNTEAFF. This rearrangement joins TRBV19 to TRBJ1-1; D is perhaps TRBD1 (5 bases). CDR3 size: 14 residues. From germline, CDR1 is LNHDA and CDR2 SQIVND (reference sequence). V was clipped by 7 bases and J by 1 base, with 13 bases between them. Combining the CDR3 with reference TRBV19 and TRBJ1-1 gives the whole variable domain DGGITQSPKYLFRKEGQNVTLSCEQNLNHDAMYWYRQDPGQGLRLIYYSQIVNDFQKGDIAEGYSVSREKKESFPLTVTSAQKNPTAFYLCASTDRRGNTEAFFGQGTRLTVV.

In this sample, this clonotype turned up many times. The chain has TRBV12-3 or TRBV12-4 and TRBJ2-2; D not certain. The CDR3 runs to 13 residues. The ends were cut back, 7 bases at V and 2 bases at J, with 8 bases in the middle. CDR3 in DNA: TGTGCCAGCACCGCTTATAACACCGGGGAGCTGTTTTTT. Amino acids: CASTAYNTGELFF.

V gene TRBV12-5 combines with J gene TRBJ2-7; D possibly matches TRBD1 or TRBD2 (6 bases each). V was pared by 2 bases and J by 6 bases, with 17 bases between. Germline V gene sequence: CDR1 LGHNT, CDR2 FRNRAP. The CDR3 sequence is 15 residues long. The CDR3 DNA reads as TGTGCTAGTGGTTTGACAGGGACTCCCGTTGGCGAGCAGTACGTC. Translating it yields CASGLTGTPVGEQYV.

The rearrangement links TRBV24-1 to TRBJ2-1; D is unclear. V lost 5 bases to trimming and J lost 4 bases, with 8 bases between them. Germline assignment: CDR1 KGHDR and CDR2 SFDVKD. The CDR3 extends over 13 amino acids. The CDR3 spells CATSGRQYNEQFF. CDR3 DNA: TGTGCCACCAGTGGTCGGCAGTACAATGAGCAGTTCTTC.

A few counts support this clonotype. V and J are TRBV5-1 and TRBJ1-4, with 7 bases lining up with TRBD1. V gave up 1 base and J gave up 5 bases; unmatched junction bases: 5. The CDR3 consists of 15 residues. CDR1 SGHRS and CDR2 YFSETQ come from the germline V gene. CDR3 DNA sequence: TGCGCCAGCAGCTTGCATGCACAGGGGAATGAAAAACTGTTTTTT. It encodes CASSLHAQGNEKLFF.

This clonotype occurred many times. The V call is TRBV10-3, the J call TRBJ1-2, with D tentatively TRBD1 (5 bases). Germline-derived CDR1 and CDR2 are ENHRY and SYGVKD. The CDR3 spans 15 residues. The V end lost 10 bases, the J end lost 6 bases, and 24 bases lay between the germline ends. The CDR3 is CATRYSEGPPDGYTF. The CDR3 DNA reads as TGTGCCACCCGCTATTCCGAGGGGCCCCCGGATGGCTACACCTTC.

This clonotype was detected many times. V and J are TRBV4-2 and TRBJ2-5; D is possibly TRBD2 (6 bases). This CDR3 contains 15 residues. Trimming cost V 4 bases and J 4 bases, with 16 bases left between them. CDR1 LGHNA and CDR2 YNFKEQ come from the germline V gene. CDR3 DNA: TGTGCCAGCAGCCCGAACGTCGGTAGCGGAGAGACCCAGTACTTC. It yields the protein CASSPNVGSGETQYF.

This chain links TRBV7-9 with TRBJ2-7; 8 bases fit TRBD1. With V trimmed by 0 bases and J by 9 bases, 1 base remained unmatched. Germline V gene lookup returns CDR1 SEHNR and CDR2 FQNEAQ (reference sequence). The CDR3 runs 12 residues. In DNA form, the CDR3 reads TGTGCCAGCAGCTTAGCCGGGACAGGGCAGTACTTC. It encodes CASSLAGTGQYF.

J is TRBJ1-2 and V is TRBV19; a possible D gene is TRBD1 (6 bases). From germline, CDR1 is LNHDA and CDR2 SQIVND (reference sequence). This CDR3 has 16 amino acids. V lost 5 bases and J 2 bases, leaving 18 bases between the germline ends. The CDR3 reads CASSVSVVGANYGYTF. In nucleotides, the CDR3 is TGTGCCAGTAGTGTTAGCGTTGTGGGGGCCAACTATGGCTACACCTTC.

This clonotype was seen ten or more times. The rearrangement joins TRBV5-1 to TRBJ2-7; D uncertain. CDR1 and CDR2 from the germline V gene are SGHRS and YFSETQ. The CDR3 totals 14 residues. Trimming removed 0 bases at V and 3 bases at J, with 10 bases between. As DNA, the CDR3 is TGCGCCAGCAGCTTGGAGGGCAACTACTACGAGCAGTACTTC. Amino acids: CASSLEGNYYEQYF.

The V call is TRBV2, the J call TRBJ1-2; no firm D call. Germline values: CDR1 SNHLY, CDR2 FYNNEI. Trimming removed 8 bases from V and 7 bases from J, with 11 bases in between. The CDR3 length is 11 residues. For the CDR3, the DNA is TGTGCCAGCGGGTGGCCTTTTGGCTACACCTTC. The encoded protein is CASGWPFGYTF.

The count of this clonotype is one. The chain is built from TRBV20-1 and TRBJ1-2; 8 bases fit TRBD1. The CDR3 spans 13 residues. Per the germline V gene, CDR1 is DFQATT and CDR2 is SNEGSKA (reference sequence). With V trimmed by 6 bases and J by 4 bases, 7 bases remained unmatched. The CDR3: CSAETGDTYGYTF. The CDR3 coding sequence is TGCAGTGCCGAGACAGGGGATACCTATGGCTACACCTTC.

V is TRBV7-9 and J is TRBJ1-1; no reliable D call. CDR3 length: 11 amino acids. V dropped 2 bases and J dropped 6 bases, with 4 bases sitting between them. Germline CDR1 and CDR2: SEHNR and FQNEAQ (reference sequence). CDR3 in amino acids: CASSLFSEAFF. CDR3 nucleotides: TGTGCCAGCAGCTTATTCTCTGAAGCTTTCTTT. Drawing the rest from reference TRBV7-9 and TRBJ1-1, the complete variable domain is DTGVSQNPRHKITKRGQNVTFRCDPISEHNRLYWYRQTLGQGPEFLTYFQNEAQLEKSRLLSDRFSAERPKGSFSTLEIQRTEQGDSAMYLCASSLFSEAFFGQGTRLTVV.

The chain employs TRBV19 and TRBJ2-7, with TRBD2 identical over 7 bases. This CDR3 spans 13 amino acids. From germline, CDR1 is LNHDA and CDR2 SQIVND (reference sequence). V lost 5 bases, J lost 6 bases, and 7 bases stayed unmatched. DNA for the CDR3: TGTGCCAGTAGTTGGGCAGGGAGGGGCGAGCAGTACTTC. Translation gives CASSWAGRGEQYF.

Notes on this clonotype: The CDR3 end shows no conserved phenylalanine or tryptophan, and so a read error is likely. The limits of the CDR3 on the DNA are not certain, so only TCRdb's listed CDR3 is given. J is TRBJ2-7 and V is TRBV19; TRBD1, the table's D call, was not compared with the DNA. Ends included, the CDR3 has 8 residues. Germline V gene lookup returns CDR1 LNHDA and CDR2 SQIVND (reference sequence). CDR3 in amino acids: CASFLGAA.

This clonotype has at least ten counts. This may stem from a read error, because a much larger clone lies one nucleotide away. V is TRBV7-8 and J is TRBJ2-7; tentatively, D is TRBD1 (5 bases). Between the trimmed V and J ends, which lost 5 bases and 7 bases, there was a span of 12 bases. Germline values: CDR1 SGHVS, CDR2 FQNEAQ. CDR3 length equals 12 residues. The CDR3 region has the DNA TGTGCCAGCAGCCCACAGGCAGGAGAGCAGTACTTC. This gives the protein CASSPQAGEQYF.

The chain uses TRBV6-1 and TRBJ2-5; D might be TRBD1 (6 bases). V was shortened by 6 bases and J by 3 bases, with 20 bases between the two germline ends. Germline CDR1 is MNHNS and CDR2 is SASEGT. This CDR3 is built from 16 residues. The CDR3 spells CASSSYQGFAKETQYF. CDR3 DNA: TGTGCCAGCAGCTCATACCAGGGGTTTGCTAAAGAGACCCAGTACTTC.

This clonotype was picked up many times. The CDR3 is CSAAAAGTSQETQYF. CDR3 in DNA: TGCAGTGCCGCAGCCGCAGGGACTAGTCAAGAGACCCAGTACTTC. The chain joins TRBV20-1 to TRBJ2-5, with 8 bases lining up with TRBD2. Losses at the gene ends were 6 bases for V and 2 bases for J; bases not matched to a gene: 11. Germline V gene data show CDR1 as DFQATT and CDR2 as SNEGSKA (reference sequence). The CDR3 loop spans 15 amino acids.

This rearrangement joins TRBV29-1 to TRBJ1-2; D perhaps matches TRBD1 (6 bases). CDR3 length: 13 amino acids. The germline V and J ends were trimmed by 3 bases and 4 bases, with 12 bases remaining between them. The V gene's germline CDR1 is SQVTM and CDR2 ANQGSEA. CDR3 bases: TGCAGCGTTGACGAGGGGGGGGGCTATGGCTACACCTTC. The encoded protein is CSVDEGGGYGYTF.

The CDR3: CASSLGYREDTEAFF. The CDR3 DNA reads TGTGCCAGCAGTCTCGGTTACAGGGAGGACACTGAAGCTTTCTTT. The chain couples TRBV12-3 or TRBV12-4 to TRBJ1-1; D perhaps matches TRBD1 (6 bases). CDR3 length equals 15 residues. Trimming left V 5 bases short and J 3 bases short, with 16 bases between.

The DNA for the CDR3 is TGTGCCAGCAGCAGAACAGGGACCTACGAGCAGTACTTC. Its translation is CASSRTGTYEQYF. The chain employs TRBV25-1 and TRBJ2-7, with D tentatively TRBD1 (6 bases). This CDR3 contains 13 residues. The germline gives CDR1 MGHDK, CDR2 SYGVNS. V was trimmed by 6 bases and J by 2 bases, leaving 11 bases between them.